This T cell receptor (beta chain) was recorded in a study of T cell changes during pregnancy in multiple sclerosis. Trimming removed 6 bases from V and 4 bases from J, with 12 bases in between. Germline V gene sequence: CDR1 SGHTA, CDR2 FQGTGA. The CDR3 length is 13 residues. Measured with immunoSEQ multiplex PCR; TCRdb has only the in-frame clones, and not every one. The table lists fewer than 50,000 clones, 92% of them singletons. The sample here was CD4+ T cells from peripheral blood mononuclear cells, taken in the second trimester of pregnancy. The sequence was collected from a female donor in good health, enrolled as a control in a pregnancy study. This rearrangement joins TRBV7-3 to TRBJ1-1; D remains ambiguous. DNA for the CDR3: TGTGCCAGCAGTGGTACAGTCGGCACTGAAGCTTTCTTT. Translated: CASSGTVGTEAFF.